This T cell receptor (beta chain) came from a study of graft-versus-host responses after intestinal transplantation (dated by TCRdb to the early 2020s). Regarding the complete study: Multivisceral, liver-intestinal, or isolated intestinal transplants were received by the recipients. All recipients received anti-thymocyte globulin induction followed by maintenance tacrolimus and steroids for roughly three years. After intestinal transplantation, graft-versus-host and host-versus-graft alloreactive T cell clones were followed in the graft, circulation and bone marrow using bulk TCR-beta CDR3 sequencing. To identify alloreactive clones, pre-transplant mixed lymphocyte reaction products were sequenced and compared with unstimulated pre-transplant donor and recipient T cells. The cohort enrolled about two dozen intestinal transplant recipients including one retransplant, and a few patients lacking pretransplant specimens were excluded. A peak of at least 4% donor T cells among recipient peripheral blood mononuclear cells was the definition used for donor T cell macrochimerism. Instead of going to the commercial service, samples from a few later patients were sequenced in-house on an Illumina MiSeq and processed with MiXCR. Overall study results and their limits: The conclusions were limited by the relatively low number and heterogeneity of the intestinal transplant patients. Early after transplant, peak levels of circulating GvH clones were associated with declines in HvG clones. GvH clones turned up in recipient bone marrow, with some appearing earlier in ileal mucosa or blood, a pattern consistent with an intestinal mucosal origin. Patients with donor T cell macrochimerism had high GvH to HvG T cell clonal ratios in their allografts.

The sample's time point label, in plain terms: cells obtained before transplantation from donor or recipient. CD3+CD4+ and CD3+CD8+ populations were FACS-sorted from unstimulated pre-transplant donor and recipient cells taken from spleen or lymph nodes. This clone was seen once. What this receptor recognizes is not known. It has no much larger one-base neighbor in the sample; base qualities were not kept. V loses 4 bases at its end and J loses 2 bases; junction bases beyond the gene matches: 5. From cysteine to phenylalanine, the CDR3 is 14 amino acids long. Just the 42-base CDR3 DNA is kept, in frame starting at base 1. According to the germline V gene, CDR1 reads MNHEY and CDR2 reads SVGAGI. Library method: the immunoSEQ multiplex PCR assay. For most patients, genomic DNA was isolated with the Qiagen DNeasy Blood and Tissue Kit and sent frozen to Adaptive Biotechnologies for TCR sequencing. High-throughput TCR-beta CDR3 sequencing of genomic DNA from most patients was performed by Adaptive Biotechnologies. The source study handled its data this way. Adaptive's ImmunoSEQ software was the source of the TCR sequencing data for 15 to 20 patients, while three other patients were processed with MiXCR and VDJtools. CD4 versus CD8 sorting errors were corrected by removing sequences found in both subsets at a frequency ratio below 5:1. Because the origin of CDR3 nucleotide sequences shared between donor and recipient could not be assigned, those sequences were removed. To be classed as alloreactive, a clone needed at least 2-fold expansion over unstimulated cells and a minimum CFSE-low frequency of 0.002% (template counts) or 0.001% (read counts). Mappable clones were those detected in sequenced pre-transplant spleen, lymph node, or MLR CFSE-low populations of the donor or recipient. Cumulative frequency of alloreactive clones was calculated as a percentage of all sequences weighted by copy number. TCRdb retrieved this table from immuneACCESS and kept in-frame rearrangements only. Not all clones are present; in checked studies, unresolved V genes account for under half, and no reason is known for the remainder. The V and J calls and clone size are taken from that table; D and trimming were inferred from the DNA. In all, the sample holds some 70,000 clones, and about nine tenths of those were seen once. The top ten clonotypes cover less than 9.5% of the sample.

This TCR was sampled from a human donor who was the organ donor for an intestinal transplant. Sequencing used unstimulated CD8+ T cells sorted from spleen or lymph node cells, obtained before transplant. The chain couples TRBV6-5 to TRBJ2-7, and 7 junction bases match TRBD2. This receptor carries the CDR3 CASSSLGLAYEQYF. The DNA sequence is TGTGCCAGCAGTTCCCTTGGACTAGCCTACGAGCAGTACTTC.